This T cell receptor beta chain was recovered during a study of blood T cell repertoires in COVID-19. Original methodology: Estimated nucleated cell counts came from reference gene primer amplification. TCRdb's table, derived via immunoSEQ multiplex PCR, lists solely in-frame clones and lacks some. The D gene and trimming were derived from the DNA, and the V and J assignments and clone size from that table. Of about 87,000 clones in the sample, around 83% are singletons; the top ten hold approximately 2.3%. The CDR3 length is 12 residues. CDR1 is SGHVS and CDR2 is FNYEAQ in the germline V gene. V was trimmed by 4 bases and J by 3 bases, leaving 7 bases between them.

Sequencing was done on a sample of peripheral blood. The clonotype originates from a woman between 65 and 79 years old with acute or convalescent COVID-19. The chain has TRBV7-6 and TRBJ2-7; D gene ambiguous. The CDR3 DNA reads TGTGCCAGCAGCTCCCGGTACTACGAGCAGTACTTC. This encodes CASSSRYYEQYF.